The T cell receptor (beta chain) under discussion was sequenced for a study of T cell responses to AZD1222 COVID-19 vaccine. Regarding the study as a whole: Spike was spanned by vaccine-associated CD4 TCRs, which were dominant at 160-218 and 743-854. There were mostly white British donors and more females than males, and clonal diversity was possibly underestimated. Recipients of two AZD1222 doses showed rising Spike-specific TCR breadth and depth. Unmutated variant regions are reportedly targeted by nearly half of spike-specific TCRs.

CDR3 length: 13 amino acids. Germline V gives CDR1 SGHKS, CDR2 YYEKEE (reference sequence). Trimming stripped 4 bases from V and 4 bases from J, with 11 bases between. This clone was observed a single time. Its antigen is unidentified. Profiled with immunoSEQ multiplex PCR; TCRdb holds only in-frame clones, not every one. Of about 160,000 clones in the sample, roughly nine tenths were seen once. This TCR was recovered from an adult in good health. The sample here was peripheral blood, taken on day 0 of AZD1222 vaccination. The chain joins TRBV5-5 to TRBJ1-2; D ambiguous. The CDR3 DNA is TGTGCCAGCAGCCCCCGATTTCCCTATGGCTACACCTTC. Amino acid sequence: CASSPRFPYGYTF.